The 8 T cell receptor beta chains reported below all come from one sample, sequenced in a study of graft-versus-host responses after intestinal transplantation. Repertoires were generated with immunoSEQ multiplex PCR, while TCRdb's copy carries only in-frame clones and drops some. The repertoire includes around 15,000 clones, approximately 33% of them detected once, and about 4% sits in the top ten. The input for sequencing was alloreactive CD4+ T cells from a mixed lymphocyte reaction culture, taken before intestinal transplant. Subset denoted: CFSE-low proliferating T cells sorted from roughly six-day pre-transplant mixed lymphocyte reaction (GvH or HvG direction). The origin of the receptors is a human patient who received an intestinal transplant.

The chain has TRBV19 and TRBJ2-4, with D perhaps matching TRBD2 (5 bases). Germline CDR1 and CDR2: LNHDA and SQIVND (reference sequence). CDR3 length: 12 residues. Trimming removed 11 bases at V and 6 bases at J, with 14 bases between. The CDR3 nucleotides are TGTGCCGGTATCTCTGAGGGAAACATTCAGTACTTC. Its protein is CAGISEGNIQYF.

Turning to this clone: This likely reflects a read error, since a far larger clone is one base away. J is TRBJ2-2 and V is TRBV2, with a tentative D call TRBD1 (6 bases). V dropped 8 bases and J dropped 2 bases, with 12 bases sitting between them. Germline lookup yields CDR1 SNHLY and CDR2 FYNNEI. This CDR3 is built from 14 residues. CDR3 sequence reads: CASVRGTNTGELFF. DNA of the CDR3: TGTGCCAGCGTCCGTGGGACAAACACCGGGGAGCTGTTTTTT.

V gene TRBV18 combines with J gene TRBJ1-1, with D hard to call. The CDR3 runs 13 residues. Germline CDR1 is KGHSH and CDR2 is LQKENI. Trimming took off 3 bases at V and 3 bases at J, with 8 bases between the two ends. The CDR3 DNA reads TGTGCCAGCTCACCCCACTTATACACTGAAGCTTTCTTT. Translating gives CASSPHLYTEAFF.

The chain uses TRBV4-1 and TRBJ1-2; D possibly corresponds to TRBD1 (6 bases). This CDR3 is built from 16 residues. V was clipped by 0 bases and J by 5 bases, with 16 bases between them. Germline lookup yields CDR1 MGHRA and CDR2 YSYEKL. CDR3 region: CASSQEPARGGYGYTF. The CDR3 DNA follows: TGCGCCAGCAGCCAAGAACCCGCCAGGGGAGGTTATGGCTACACCTTC.

This clone has just a few counts. The chain recombines TRBV11-2 with TRBJ1-1; D might be TRBD1 (6 bases). The CDR3 spans 14 residues. CDR1 and CDR2 from the germline V gene are SGHAT and FQNNGV. Deletions cut 4 bases from V and 5 bases from J, with 14 bases between. CDR3 region: CASSSTGPWTEAFF. The CDR3 DNA reads TGTGCCAGCAGCTCAACAGGGCCCTGGACTGAAGCTTTCTTT.

The chain carries TRBV7-3 and TRBJ2-5; 8 bases fit TRBD1. The ends lost 1 base at V and 1 base at J; junction bases unmatched: 5. In germline, CDR1 is SGHTA, CDR2 FQGTGA. CDR3 length: 16 residues. The CDR3 loop reads CASSLIPGTGQETQYF. The CDR3 bases are TGTGCCAGCAGCTTAATCCCCGGGACAGGCCAAGAGACCCAGTACTTC.

The chain joins TRBV9 to TRBJ2-7; perhaps TRBD2 as D (5 bases). This CDR3 spans 15 amino acids. Trimming removed 4 bases from V and 6 bases from J, with 20 bases in between. Germline lookup yields CDR1 SGDLS and CDR2 YYNGEE. The DNA for the CDR3 is TGTGCCAGCAGCATAGAACCGGGATTGAGTTTCGAGCAGTACTTC. Translation gives CASSIEPGLSFEQYF.

The chain joins TRBV10-3 to TRBJ2-3; D is uncertain. V lost 3 bases and J 1 base, leaving 5 bases between the germline ends. This CDR3 has 13 residues. CDR1 is ENHRY and CDR2 is SYGVKD in the germline V gene. The CDR3, as DNA: TGTGCCATCAGTGATCGGGGCACAGATACGCAGTATTTT. The encoded protein is CAISDRGTDTQYF.